The rows below give T cell receptor beta chains drawn from one sample of a study of shared clonotypes between healthy human individuals. TCRdb's table, derived via immunoSEQ multiplex PCR, lists solely in-frame clones and lacks some. The sample lists 2 million to 2.5 million clones; about 93% were seen once. The sample comprised naive CD8+ T cells from PBMCs. The receptors stem from a man aged 18 to 29 in good health. Some clones in this sample may be carry-over from other donors' samples. Both conserved end residues are part of each CDR3. D genes are given only for firm matches. Expanded clones get a size class; other rows say once, few or many, or leave the size out.

TRBJ1-1 TRBV6-1 . . TGTGCCAGCCTCGTACCGGGCCTCGAAGCTTTCTTT CASLVPGLEAFF
TRBJ1-2 TRBV4-2 . . TGTGCCAGCAGCCAAGATGCGGGGCAGTATGGCTACACCTTC CASSQDAGQYGYTF
TRBJ2-7 TRBV28 . TRBD1 TGTGCCAGCATCCTAGGGACAGGGGTTTGGGGAGAGCAGTACTTC CASILGTGVWGEQYF
TRBJ2-2 TRBV5-8 . . TGTGCCAGCAGCTTAAGTTGGTACAGGGAGACCGGGGAGCTGTTTTTT CASSLSWYRETGELFF
TRBJ2-5 TRBV5-1 . . TGCGCCAGCAGCTTGGGCAGGGGAGTCACCCTCGGGCAAGAGACCCAGTACTTC CASSLGRGVTLGQETQYF
TRBJ2-7 TRBV29-1 once . TGCAGCGTTGAAATCTACGAGCCCAGTGGGGGCGGCTCCTACGAGCAGTACTTC CSVEIYEPSGGGSYEQYF
TRBJ1-4 TRBV7-8 . . TGTGCCAGCAGCTTAGCGCACAGGGAAAGTGAAAAACTGTTTTTT CASSLAHRESEKLFF
TRBJ1-1 TRBV27 few . TGTGCCAGCAGTTTAGGCGGGTTGACTGAAGCTTTCTTT CASSLGGLTEAFF
TRBJ2-3 TRBV19 . . TGTGCCAGTAGTATAGAGGGTGGGCCGAGCACAGATACGCAGTATTTT CASSIEGGPSTDTQYF
TRBJ2-7 TRBV4-1 . . TGCGCCAGCAGCCAAGATTGGCACATTAGGGACGAGCAGTACTTC CASSQDWHIRDEQYF
TRBJ1-4 TRBV28 . . TGTGCCAGCAGGGTATCGAATGGTGCACGAGAAAAACTGTTTTTT CASRVSNGAREKLFF
TRBJ1-1 TRBV11-1 . . TGTGCCAGCAGCTTAAAGCGGGGTCCCGCTGAAGCTTTCTTT CASSLKRGPAEAFF
TRBJ2-5 TRBV9 . . TGTGCCAGCAGCGTAGGAGGGTACCCAGAGACCCAGTACTTC CASSVGGYPETQYF
TRBJ2-7 TRBV6-1 . . TGTGCCAGCGGCCCCGGGACTCCTAACTACGAGCAGTACTTC CASGPGTPNYEQYF
TRBJ1-6 TRBV15 . . TGTGCCACCAGCAGAGATCTAGGGGGGTCACCCCTCCACTTT CATSRDLGGSPLHF
TRBJ2-3 TRBV7-9 . . TGTGCCAGCAGCTTAGTCGGGGTCGGCGCAGATACGCAGTATTTT CASSLVGVGADTQYF
TRBJ2-2 TRBV2 . . TGTGCCAGCAGTGAACGACAGGTCGGGGAGCTGTTTTTT CASSERQVGELFF
TRBJ2-3 TRBV5-6 . TRBD1 TGTGCCAGCAGCTTGTATCAGGGGGCGACAGATACGCAGTATTTT CASSLYQGATDTQYF
TRBJ2-1 TRBV7-3 . TRBD1 TGTGCCAGCAGTCACAGACAGGGAACCTACAATGAGCAGTTCTTC CASSHRQGTYNEQFF
TRBJ2-1 TRBV7-8 . . TGTGCCAGCAGCTTAGGACAGGTCCGAGATGAGCAGTTCTTC CASSLGQVRDEQFF
TRBJ2-7 TRBV7-3 . TRBD1 TGTGCCAGCAGCGTCGACAGGGGGTACGAGCAGTACTTC CASSVDRGYEQYF
TRBJ2-5 TRBV12-5 . . TGTGCTAGTGGTTTGGTAGGTGGTCAGACCCAGTACTTC CASGLVGGQTQYF
TRBJ2-2 TRBV19 . TRBD1 TGTGCCAGTAGTATCTTTGGACAGGGAAACACCGGGGAGCTGTTTTTT CASSIFGQGNTGELFF
TRBJ2-2 TRBV4-1 . . TGCGCCAGCAGCCAAGATAGGAGGAGGGGTACCGGGGAGCTGTTTTTT CASSQDRRRGTGELFF
TRBJ1-5 TRBV27 . . TGTGCCAGCAGTCCTATGTCACCCGATCAGCCCCAGCATTTT CASSPMSPDQPQHF
TRBJ2-7 TRBV6-5 . TRBD1 TGTGCCAGCAGCCCTGGGACAGCCTTCTACGAGCAGTACTTC CASSPGTAFYEQYF
TRBJ1-2 TRBV5-1 . TRBD1 TGCGCCAGCAGCCCCCTTCGGACAGGGGGAGATCACTACACCTTC CASSPLRTGGDHYTF
TRBJ2-1 TRBV13 . TRBD2 TGTGCCAGCAGCTTCAGGACTAGCGGGACCCTTCGTAAGCAGTTCTTC CASSFRTSGTLRKQFF
TRBJ2-7 TRBV6-1 . TRBD1 TGTGCCAGCAGGGACAGGGGGCTCAACGAGCAGTACTTC CASRDRGLNEQYF
TRBJ1-1 TRBV5-8 . . TGTGCCAGCAGCTTTCATCCTCCTCTCGACCTTGAAGCTTTCTTT CASSFHPPLDLEAFF
TRBJ1-2 TRBV27 . . TGTGCCAGCAGCCCGTGGCTGACGCACCCCTACACCTTC CASSPWLTHPYTF
TRBJ1-2 TRBV7-8 . . TGTGCCAGCAGCCCCGGTGAGCTGACGGACTATGGCTACACCTTC CASSPGELTDYGYTF